These T cell receptor beta chains were read from a single sample in a study of blood T cell repertoires in COVID-19. Profiling relied on immunoSEQ multiplex PCR, and the TCRdb table lists in-frame clones only, not all of them. The table records 76,000 or so clones, roughly nine tenths of them present only once. Sequences were obtained from peripheral blood. These TCRs come from a man between 25 and 39 years old with acute or convalescent COVID-19. Each CDR3 is given with its conserved first and last residue. Fields, in order: J gene, clone size, V gene, D gene, CDR3 protein, CDR3 DNA. D genes are given only for firm matches. Expanded clones get a size class; other rows say once, few or many, or leave the size out.

>TRBJ2-3|-|TRBV5-4|-
CASSLAARDTQYF
TGTGCCAGCAGCTTGGCGGCGCGGGATACGCAGTATTTT
>TRBJ2-1|-|TRBV4-3|TRBD2
CASREAPGPPFF
TGCGCCAGTCGGGAGGCTCCAGGGCCCCCGTTCTTC
>TRBJ1-1|-|TRBV28|-
CASSPQGWTTEAFF
TGTGCCAGCAGTCCCCAGGGATGGACCACTGAAGCTTTCTTT
>TRBJ2-7|-|TRBV30|TRBD1
CAWSVLGQGYEQYF
TGTGCCTGGAGTGTACTCGGACAGGGATACGAGCAGTACTTC
>TRBJ2-2|once|TRBV10-2|-
CASSESRYTGELFF
TGCGCCAGCAGTGAGAGCCGGTACACCGGGGAGCTGTTTTTT
>TRBJ2-7|-|TRBV5-8|TRBD1
CASSPRQGWDEQYF
TGTGCCAGCAGCCCCCGACAGGGATGGGACGAGCAGTACTTC
>TRBJ1-2|-|TRBV25-1|TRBD1
CASSTGQGYYGYTF
TGTGCCAGCAGTACGGGACAGGGGTACTATGGCTACACCTTC
>TRBJ2-3|-|TRBV21-1|-
CASSKEKDRGSTDTQYF
TGTGCCAGCAGCAAAGAGAAGGACAGGGGAAGCACAGATACGCAGTATTTT
>TRBJ1-6|-|TRBV28|-
CASSSVEGDNSPLHF
TGTGCCAGCAGTTCCGTCGAGGGGGATAATTCACCCCTCCACTTT
>TRBJ2-7|-|TRBV5-1|TRBD1
CASNRRDSTFRLGEQYF
TGCGCCAGCAACCGTCGGGACAGCACGTTTCGCTTGGGGGAGCAGTACTTC
>TRBJ2-2|-|TRBV4-3|-
CASSRHRDTGELFF
TGCGCCAGCAGCCGACACAGGGACACCGGGGAGCTGTTTTTT
>TRBJ2-1|-|TRBV7-2|TRBD2
CASSSPGGYNEQFF
TGTGCCAGCAGCTCCCCGGGAGGTTACAATGAGCAGTTCTTC
>TRBJ2-5|-|TRBV25-1|-
CASSEGQTQYF
TGTGCCAGCAGTGAGGGGCAGACCCAGTACTTC